The clone carrying this T cell receptor (beta chain) has a handful of counts. Its antigen is unknown. The data derive from a study of blood T cells in healthy people across ages. The overall study: Per every two T cells, about one barcoded beta molecule was captured by template switching.

Whole-study results and caveats: The recorded TCR beta diversity per million T cells decreased in a roughly linear manner with age. It was held that diversity estimates obtained from one million T cells represented underestimates.

Primers used in a second PCR of about 7 to 12 cycles were a sample-barcoded 5' primer and a J-beta primer mix. Samples each returned at least 2.5 million CDR3-containing paired-end reads. TCRdb re-called the 5' RACE reads with MiXCR, one entry per CDR3 protein. The sample includes roughly 730,000 distinct CDR3 sequences, just over 55% of them seen just once. Looked up from germline, CDR1 is SGHTA and CDR2 is FQGNSA. V was pared by 5 bases and J by 3 bases, with 11 bases between. The CDR3 consists of 13 residues. The sequence came from a man aged 40-50 years in good health. This sequence joins TRBV7-2 and TRBJ2-7, with D maybe TRBD2 (5 bases). Input material: blood. The CDR3 loop reads CASSIYRDYEQYF. The CDR3 nucleotides read TGTGCCAGCAGCATTTACCGGGACTACGAGCAGTACTTC.